Listed below are T cell receptor beta chains from one sample, sequenced in a study of T cells in Graves' hyperthyroidism and ophthalmopathy. In TCRdb, the multiplex PCR reads were re-called with MiXCR into one record per CDR3 protein. This sample yields 500,000 to 600,000 distinct CDR3 sequences, of which 46% are seen a single time; about two fifths belongs to the top ten. The sequenced material came from peripheral blood or thyroid tissue (not recorded which). These receptors all stem from an adult woman with Graves' disease, either hyperthyroidism or ophthalmopathy (not recorded which). The CDR3 runs from the conserved cysteine through the conserved F or W.

J: TRBJ2-5; V: TRBV7-2; CDR3: CASSSPGKDQPQYF
J: TRBJ2-2; V: TRBV9; CDR3: CATLPASVNTGELFF
J: TRBJ2-5; V: TRBV19; CDR3: CASSQGPTQYF
J: TRBJ2-2; V: TRBV19; CDR3: CASLKTGELFF
J: TRBJ2-7; V: TRBV2; CDR3: CASRPGAQSYEQYF
J: TRBJ1-1; V: TRBV5-1; CDR3: CASSLLGDRNTEAFF
J: TRBJ2-5; V: TRBV29-1; CDR3: CSVTSGETQYF
J: TRBJ1-1; V: TRBV19; CDR3: CASSILSWGSNTEAFF
J: TRBJ2-5; V: TRBV14; CDR3: CASSRSAGPETQYF
J: TRBJ1-5; V: TRBV7-9; CDR3: CASSLAHGQGKQPQHF
J: TRBJ1-2; V: TRBV10-3; CDR3: CAISESSAVRYGYTF
J: TRBJ2-7; V: TRBV27; CDR3: CASSPTLRAGNYEQYF
J: TRBJ2-2; V: TRBV7-9; CDR3: CASSLGVSGELFF
J: TRBJ2-5; V: TRBV4-1; CDR3: CASSQEGYQETQYF
J: TRBJ1-4; V: TRBV12-3/TRBV12-4; CDR3: CASSLIQGTGEKLFF
J: TRBJ1-5; V: TRBV20-1; CDR3: CSARAWEGQPQHF
J: TRBJ1-2; V: TRBV25-1; CDR3: CASSLQPVNYGYTF
J: TRBJ1-1; V: TRBV7-9; CDR3: CASSLVSPGEAFF
J: TRBJ1-5; V: TRBV4-3; CDR3: CASSQDWGLNQPQHF
J: TRBJ1-2; V: TRBV9; CDR3: CASSAYATGGKDGYTF
J: TRBJ2-5; V: TRBV2; CDR3: CASRGLVTDF
J: TRBJ1-6; V: TRBV7-3; CDR3: CASSLRPRDTLHF
J: TRBJ1-1; V: TRBV20-1; CDR3: CSATQGGQDNTEAFF
J: TRBJ1-1; V: TRBV29-1; CDR3: CSVAIQGWTEAFF
J: TRBJ1-1; V: TRBV7-6; CDR3: CASSLGEEGSNTEAFF
J: TRBJ2-7; V: TRBV5-1; CDR3: CASRQLGTSGSYEQYF
J: TRBJ1-1; V: TRBV12-3/TRBV12-4; CDR3: CATQVDTEAFF
J: TRBJ2-7; V: TRBV10-2; CDR3: CASSERLYEQYF
J: TRBJ2-2; V: TRBV10-3; CDR3: CAISGTVTGELFF
J: TRBJ2-2; V: TRBV24-1; CDR3: CATSDRTGPNTGELFF
J: TRBJ2-5; V: TRBV29-1; CDR3: CSAKGPPSWAVGETQYF
J: TRBJ2-7; V: TRBV7-9; CDR3: CASSGGLAGLYEQYF
J: TRBJ2-2; V: TRBV11-1; CDR3: CASSFRTSGNGGLFF
J: TRBJ1-5; V: TRBV15; CDR3: CATSRDRRSNQPQHF
J: TRBJ2-7; V: TRBV25-1; CDR3: CASSSLGTNKDYEQYF
J: TRBJ2-7; V: TRBV7-2; CDR3: CASNAGTTYEQYF
J: TRBJ1-2; V: TRBV7-9; CDR3: CASSNDGPKGYTF
J: TRBJ1-6; V: TRBV5-6; CDR3: CASSFGLDSPLHF
J: TRBJ2-1; V: TRBV14; CDR3: CASSPGTSGIEQFF
J: TRBJ1-6; V: TRBV30; CDR3: CAWSVPGSPLHF
J: TRBJ1-2; V: TRBV5-1; CDR3: CASSFPNNHGYTF
J: TRBJ1-4; V: TRBV7-2; CDR3: CASSLGRGRYNEKLFF
J: TRBJ2-7; V: TRBV7-2; CDR3: CASSFWSSGREYEQYF
J: TRBJ1-6; V: TRBV9; CDR3: CASSAVDILGSPLHF
J: TRBJ1-5; V: TRBV15; CDR3: CATSVRTGQPQHF
J: TRBJ2-7; V: TRBV19; CDR3: CASSLGPVAGGSSYEQYF
J: TRBJ1-3; V: TRBV12-3/TRBV12-4; CDR3: CASNRAGNTIYF
J: TRBJ2-2; V: TRBV10-1; CDR3: CASSRTPDTGELFF
J: TRBJ2-5; V: TRBV4-3; CDR3: CASSQDIGPTETQYF
J: TRBJ1-3; V: TRBV10-3; CDR3: CAISAGGGERGVYF
J: TRBJ1-1; V: TRBV5-1; CDR3: CASSLVPETGTEAFF
J: TRBJ2-5; V: TRBV6-6; CDR3: CASSDHPGGGSGTQYF
J: TRBJ1-6; V: TRBV7-9; CDR3: CASSLSGAYGRPLHF
J: TRBJ1-1; V: TRBV3-1; CDR3: CASSQELFYFPRGAFF
J: TRBJ1-1; V: TRBV20-1; CDR3: CSARDLPGADTEAFF
J: TRBJ2-5; V: TRBV7-2; CDR3: CASSSLQGGGETQYF
J: TRBJ1-1; V: TRBV10-2; CDR3: CASSAINRRGRFTEAFF
J: TRBJ1-2; V: TRBV10-2; CDR3: CASRTGGSYGYTF
J: TRBJ1-6; V: TRBV7-2; CDR3: CASSRKGGKDNSPLHF